This passage covers 27 T cell receptor beta chains from one sample sequenced in a study of vaccination effects on CD4 cells after COVID-19. Antigen-specific CD4+ T cells expanded by the ViraFEST assay with viral peptide pools were then sequenced. Subsequent to a culture period of about nine days, CD4+ T cells were isolated. Vaccine recipients, nucleocapsid antibody negative, had no prior SARS-CoV-2 infection. Some clones are missing from TCRdb's copy, which holds only in-frame ones; the method was immunoSEQ multiplex PCR. The data contain around 55,000 clones, more than 60% of them seen just once; the ten biggest clones take up 18%. For these TCRs, the target antigens are not known. Sequenced here: CD4+ T cells from PBMCs cultured with SARS-CoV-2 spike peptides, sampled before COVID-19 vaccination. Receptors were obtained from a human donor who received a COVID-19 vaccine.

This chain links TRBV4-2 with TRBJ1-6; TRBD1 agrees at 8 bases. V lost 0 bases and J lost 6; bases outside the gene matches: 4. Germline CDR1 LGHNA, CDR2 YNFKEQ. The CDR3 is 16 residues long. Here the CDR3 reads CASSQDRDRSNSPLHF. CDR3 sequence (DNA): TGTGCCAGCAGCCAAGACAGGGACAGGTCTAATTCACCCCTCCACTTT.

The chain links TRBV6-4 to TRBJ2-3; 9 nucleotides line up with TRBD2. Germline lookup yields CDR1 MRHNA and CDR2 SNTAGT. This CDR3 comprises 15 residues. Trimming cost V 4 bases and J 2 bases; bases outside gene matches: 4. In DNA form, the CDR3 reads TGTGCCAGCAGTGCCGGGACTAGCCTCACAGATACGCAGTATTTT. Translation: CASSAGTSLTDTQYF.

The chain joins TRBV11-3 to TRBJ1-1; D not resolved. This CDR3 is 13 amino acids long. Per the germline V gene, CDR1 is SGHNT and CDR2 is YENEEA. V lost 3 bases, J lost 5 bases, and 10 bases lay in between. CDR3: CASSLADRTEAFF. The CDR3 nucleotides read TGTGCCAGCAGCTTGGCGGATCGGACTGAAGCTTTCTTT.

This clone has just one count. The chain joins TRBV5-4 to TRBJ2-5; TRBD2 aligns across 8 bases. The V segment lost 4 bases and the J segment 5 bases; nucleotides outside the gene matches: 7. Germline V gene data show CDR1 as SGHNT and CDR2 as YYREEE (reference sequence). The CDR3 sequence is 14 residues long. This CDR3 reads CASSISGGRETQYF. DNA for the CDR3: TGTGCCAGCAGCATCTCGGGAGGGCGGGAGACCCAGTACTTC.

With respect to this clone: At one boundary the junction diverges from the germline segment, which might be a read error. The chain is built from TRBV7-7 and TRBJ2-5, with D perhaps TRBD2 (6 bases). Per the germline V gene, CDR1 is SSHAT and CDR2 is FNYEAQ (reference sequence). CDR3 length equals 14 residues. The CDR3 DNA sequence: TGTGCTAGCAGCTTAGGAATTAGCGGAGAGACCCAGTACTTC. Translation: CASSLGISGETQYF.

This clone showed up just a few times. The CDR3 DNA follows: TGTGCCAGCAGCCAACGGGGCCGCGGGCAGTTCTTC. The encoded protein is CASSQRGRGQFF. The V and J genes are TRBV3-1 (or the pseudogene TRBV3-2) and TRBJ2-1; D could derive from TRBD1 or TRBD2 (5 bases each). Trimming took off 2 bases at V and 12 bases at J, with 11 bases between the two ends. Germline V CDR1 and CDR2: LGHDT, YNNKEL (reference sequence). This CDR3 is 12 amino acids long.

The V and J genes are TRBV14 and TRBJ1-4; 7 nucleotides match TRBD1. V trimming: 4 bases; J trimming: 0 bases; junction bases outside the gene matches: 11. This CDR3 spans 18 amino acids. CDR1 SGHDN and CDR2 FVKESK come from the germline V gene. The CDR3 DNA reads as TGTGCCAGCAGCCCAGCCGGGCAGGGGGTCGCAACTAATGAAAAACTGTTTTTT. Amino acids: CASSPAGQGVATNEKLFF. The variable domain in full, completed from reference TRBV14 and TRBJ1-4, reads EAGVTQFPSHSVIEKGQTVTLRCDPISGHDNLYWYRRVMGKEIKFLLHFVKESKQDESGMPNNRFLAERTGGTYSTLKVQPAELEDSGVYFCASSPAGQGVATNEKLFFGSGTQLSVL.

The chain carries TRBV3-1 (or the pseudogene TRBV3-2) and TRBJ1-3, with unresolved D. This CDR3 has 16 amino acids. Trimming shortened V by 4 bases and J by 0 bases, and 13 bases separated the two germline ends. The germline V gene has CDR1 LGHDT and CDR2 YNNKEL (reference sequence). CDR3 bases: TGTGCCAGCAGCCTCGCGTATCGGAGCTCTGGAAACACCATATATTTT. This encodes CASSLAYRSSGNTIYF.

The chain couples TRBV4-2 to TRBJ2-7; the D call may be TRBD1 or TRBD2 (5 bases each). This CDR3 contains 16 residues. Per the germline V gene, CDR1 is LGHNA and CDR2 is YNFKEQ. V was pared by 0 bases and J by 3 bases, with 15 bases between. The DNA of the CDR3 is TGTGCCAGCAGCCAAGATCCAGGGAGCGGCGGCTACGAGCAGTACTTC. Translated, it gives CASSQDPGSGGYEQYF.

The chain links TRBV5-4 to TRBJ2-3; TRBD2 agrees at 10 bases. CDR1 is SGHNT, CDR2 YYREEE, per germline (reference sequence). The V and J ends lost 1 base and 2 bases, in that order; junction bases with no gene match: 7. The CDR3 spans 17 residues. The CDR3 DNA reads as TGTGCCAGCAGCTTGTTCGGTAGCGGGGGGCACACAGATACGCAGTATTTT. This encodes CASSLFGSGGHTDTQYF.

V usage is TRBV6-5 and J usage is TRBJ1-1; the D is unclear. The CDR3 has 11 residues. Germline-derived CDR1 and CDR2 are MNHEY and SVGAGI. V lost 11 bases and J lost 0, with 7 bases in between. The CDR3 DNA reads TGTGCCGCCCTATTGAACACTGAAGCTTTCTTT. It translates to CAALLNTEAFF.

The sample holds a few counts of this clone. V is TRBV19 and J is TRBJ2-7, with D possibly TRBD1 on 6 matching bases. V lost 5 bases and J lost 2, with 19 bases in between. The CDR3 length is 16 residues. Germline values: CDR1 LNHDA, CDR2 SQIVND (reference sequence). The CDR3: CASSPRDTYNTYEQYF. The CDR3 coding sequence is TGTGCCAGTAGTCCTCGGGACACATACAATACCTACGAGCAGTACTTC.

This chain links TRBV6-5 with TRBJ2-7; a possible D gene is TRBD1 (6 bases). This CDR3 is 16 amino acids long. The V end lost 2 bases, the J end lost 1 base, and 15 bases lay between the germline ends. Per germline, CDR1 MNHEY and CDR2 SVGAGI. CDR3 in DNA: TGTGCCAGCAGTTACCGGGCGACAGGTATTTCCTACGAGCAGTACTTC. Translated, it gives CASSYRATGISYEQYF.

This clone was seen a handful of times. The J gene is TRBJ1-6, the V gene TRBV5-1; D is uncertain. Trimming took 0 bases from V and 7 from J, leaving 8 bases between them. This CDR3 has 14 residues. Germline CDR1 is SGHRS and CDR2 is YFSETQ. This chain's CDR3 is CASSLAAFNSPLHF. In DNA, the CDR3 is TGCGCCAGCAGCTTGGCGGCGTTCAATTCACCCCTCCACTTT.

The V gene is TRBV6-5, the J gene TRBJ1-1; possibly TRBD1 for D (5 bases). Trimming took 0 bases from V and 4 from J, leaving 12 bases between them. Germline V gene lookup returns CDR1 MNHEY and CDR2 SVGAGI. The CDR3 is 15 amino acids. The DNA for the CDR3 is TGTGCCAGCAGTTACTCGGGCACAGGTGGCACTGAAGCTTTCTTT. This encodes CASSYSGTGGTEAFF.

This clone was detected a few times. The rearrangement links TRBV5-3 to TRBJ1-4; D not resolved. TRBV5-3 falls under the ORF class, with uncertain function. Trimming left V 0 bases short and J 5 bases short, with 5 bases between. The CDR3 covers 13 residues. This chain's CDR3 is CARSLVPNEKLFF. In DNA, the CDR3 is TGTGCCAGAAGCTTGGTCCCCAATGAAAAACTGTTTTTT.

The chain combines TRBV6-5 with TRBJ1-2; tentative D call: TRBD1 (5 bases). V was pared by 2 bases and J by 9 bases, with 16 bases between. The germline V gene encodes CDR1 MNHEY and CDR2 SVGAGI. This CDR3 has 14 amino acids. CDR3 loop: CASSYRQGSGSYTF. The DNA of the CDR3 is TGTGCCAGCAGTTACAGGCAGGGCTCGGGGAGCTACACCTTC.

The V and J genes are TRBV19 and TRBJ2-3; 8 bases map to TRBD1. J gave up 3 bases and V 5 bases, and 7 bases lay outside the gene matches. The germline V gene has CDR1 LNHDA and CDR2 SQIVND (reference sequence). The CDR3 extends over 15 amino acids. The CDR3 region is CASSGRTGRTDTQYF. CDR3 coding DNA: TGTGCCAGTAGTGGAAGGACAGGGAGGACAGATACGCAGTATTTT.

The chain joins TRBV24-1 to TRBJ1-1; D remains unclear. This CDR3 region has 11 residues. The germline V gene encodes CDR1 KGHDR and CDR2 SFDVKD. Trimming stripped 7 bases from V and 1 base from J, with 3 bases between. The CDR3 nucleotides read TGTGCCACCAGGCGGAACACTGAAGCTTTCTTT. Translating it yields CATRRNTEAFF.

This rearrangement joins TRBV2 to TRBJ1-1; D gene unclear. The V gene's germline CDR1 is SNHLY and CDR2 FYNNEI. Trimming shortened V by 4 bases and J by 1 base, and 10 bases separated the two germline ends. The CDR3 runs to 14 residues. The CDR3 protein is CASSVTRENTEAFF. CDR3 DNA sequence: TGTGCCAGCAGTGTAACCCGGGAGAACACTGAAGCTTTCTTT.

This clone turned up a few times. The J gene is TRBJ1-1, the V gene TRBV4-1, with no clear D. Germline loops: CDR1 MGHRA, CDR2 YSYEKL. V gave up 4 bases and J gave up 0 bases, with 15 bases separating them. The CDR3 is 16 amino acids. CDR3 sequence reads: CASSRGPSSMNTEAFF. In DNA, the CDR3 is TGCGCCAGCAGCCGAGGTCCTAGCAGCATGAACACTGAAGCTTTCTTT.

This clone was observed a few times. This rearrangement joins TRBV6-5 to TRBJ1-6; D gene ambiguous. The V end lost 2 bases, the J end lost 3 bases, and 8 bases lay between the germline ends. The germline V gene encodes CDR1 MNHEY and CDR2 SVGAGI. The CDR3 contains 15 residues. CDR3 nucleotide sequence: TGTGCCAGCAGTTACAGGCGGGACTATAATTCACCCCTCCACTTT. Amino acid sequence: CASSYRRDYNSPLHF.

This clone has just one count. The chain combines TRBV6-5 with TRBJ1-2; possibly TRBD1 for D (5 bases). CDR1 is MNHEY, CDR2 SVGAGI, per germline. The V and J ends lost 2 bases and 9 bases respectively, with 13 bases between them. This CDR3 is 13 amino acids long. DNA for the CDR3: TGTGCCAGCAGTTACGGCGGGCGGGACCGCTACACCTTC. Translating gives CASSYGGRDRYTF.

This clone showed up just once. The CDR3 nucleotides are TGCAGTGCTAGTGGCCCGGACTATACCTACAATGAGCAGTTCTTC. Translation: CSASGPDYTYNEQFF. The chain recombines TRBV20-1 with TRBJ2-1; tentatively, D is TRBD2 (6 bases). Germline V CDR1 and CDR2: DFQATT, SNEGSKA (reference sequence). V lost 3 bases and J 2 bases, leaving 14 bases between the germline ends. CDR3 length: 15 amino acids.

This clone was detected only once. The chain employs TRBV5-3 and TRBJ2-7; 10 bases match TRBD1. TRBV5-3 is assigned to the ORF class and has an uncertain function. V lost 7 bases and J lost 2; bases outside the gene matches: 3. The length of the CDR3 is 13 residues. CDR3 protein: CARPGQGPYEQYF. CDR3 nucleotides: TGTGCCAGACCGGGACAGGGGCCCTACGAGCAGTACTTC.

V and J are TRBV11-1 and TRBJ2-5; maybe TRBD2 (6 bases). V was shortened by 4 bases and J by 5 bases, with 14 bases between the two germline ends. The CDR3 extends over 14 amino acids. Germline assignment: CDR1 SGHAT and CDR2 FQDESV (reference sequence). The DNA for the CDR3 is TGTGCCAGCAGCTCGGGGGAGGTTAGGGAGACCCAGTACTTC. Residues: CASSSGEVRETQYF.

The chain couples TRBV24-1 to TRBJ1-1, with TRBD1 matching over 7 bases. The CDR3 covers 16 residues. The junction had 9 bases not matched to a gene; V was cut back by 3 bases and J by 3 bases. Germline V gene lookup returns CDR1 KGHDR and CDR2 SFDVKD. CDR3 sequence reads: CATSDPLRGLDTEAFF. CDR3 DNA sequence: TGTGCCACCAGTGATCCCCTAAGGGGGCTGGACACTGAAGCTTTCTTT.